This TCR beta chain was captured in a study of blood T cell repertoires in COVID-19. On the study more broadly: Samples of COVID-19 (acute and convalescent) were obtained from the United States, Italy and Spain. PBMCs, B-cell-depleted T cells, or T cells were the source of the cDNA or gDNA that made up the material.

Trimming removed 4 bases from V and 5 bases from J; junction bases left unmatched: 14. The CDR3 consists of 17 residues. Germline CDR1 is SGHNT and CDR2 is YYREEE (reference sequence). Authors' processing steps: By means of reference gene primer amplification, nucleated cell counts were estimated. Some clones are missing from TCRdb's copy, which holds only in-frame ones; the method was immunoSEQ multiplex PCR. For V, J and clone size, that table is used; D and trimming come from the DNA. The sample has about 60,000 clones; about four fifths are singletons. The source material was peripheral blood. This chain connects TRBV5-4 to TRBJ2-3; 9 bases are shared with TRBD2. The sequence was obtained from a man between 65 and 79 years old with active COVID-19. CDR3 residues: CASSPVPGTSQGDTQYF. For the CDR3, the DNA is TGTGCCAGCAGCCCAGTGCCCGGGACTAGCCAGGGAGATACGCAGTATTTT.